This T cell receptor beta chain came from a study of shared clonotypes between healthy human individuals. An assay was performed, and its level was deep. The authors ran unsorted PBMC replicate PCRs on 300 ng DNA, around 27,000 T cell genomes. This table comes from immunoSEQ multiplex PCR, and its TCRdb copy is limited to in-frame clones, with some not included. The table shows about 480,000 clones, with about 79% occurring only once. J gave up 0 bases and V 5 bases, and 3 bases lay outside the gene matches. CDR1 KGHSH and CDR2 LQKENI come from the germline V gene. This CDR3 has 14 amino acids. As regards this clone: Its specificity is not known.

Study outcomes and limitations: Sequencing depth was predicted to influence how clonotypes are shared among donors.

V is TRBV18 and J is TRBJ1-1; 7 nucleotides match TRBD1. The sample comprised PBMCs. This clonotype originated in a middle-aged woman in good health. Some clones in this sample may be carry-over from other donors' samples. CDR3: CASSGGQMNTEAFF. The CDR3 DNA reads TGTGCCAGCTCAGGGGGACAGATGAACACTGAAGCTTTCTTT.